This T cell receptor (beta chain) is from a study of OX40 agonist ivuxolimab in advanced cancers. Study at large: The dose-escalation cohort was around 83% male, with a mean age of around 60 years, ranging about 20 to 85.

Study results and limitations: Among patients with partial responses at 0.1-3.0 mg/kg, clonal expansion was among the lowest.

To note about this clone: No antigen is known for it.

Losses at the gene ends were 6 bases for V and 4 bases for J; bases not matched to a gene: 11. Germline loops: CDR1 MNHNY, CDR2 SVGAGI (reference sequence). CDR3 length equals 15 residues. Profiling relied on immunoSEQ multiplex PCR, and the TCRdb table lists in-frame clones only, not all of them. The sample yields some 73,000 clones, approximately 90% seen once. This receptor was obtained from an adult with an advanced solid tumor such as melanoma, head and neck, liver or kidney cancer. The sequences come from CD4+ or CD8+ T cells sorted from blood, collected in a trial of the OX40 agonist ivuxolimab. The J gene is TRBJ2-5, the V gene TRBV6-6, with TRBD2 identical over 7 bases. The CDR3 reads CASSDFGGKGETQYF. The CDR3 DNA reads as TGTGCCAGCAGCGACTTCGGGGGGAAGGGAGAGACCCAGTACTTC.